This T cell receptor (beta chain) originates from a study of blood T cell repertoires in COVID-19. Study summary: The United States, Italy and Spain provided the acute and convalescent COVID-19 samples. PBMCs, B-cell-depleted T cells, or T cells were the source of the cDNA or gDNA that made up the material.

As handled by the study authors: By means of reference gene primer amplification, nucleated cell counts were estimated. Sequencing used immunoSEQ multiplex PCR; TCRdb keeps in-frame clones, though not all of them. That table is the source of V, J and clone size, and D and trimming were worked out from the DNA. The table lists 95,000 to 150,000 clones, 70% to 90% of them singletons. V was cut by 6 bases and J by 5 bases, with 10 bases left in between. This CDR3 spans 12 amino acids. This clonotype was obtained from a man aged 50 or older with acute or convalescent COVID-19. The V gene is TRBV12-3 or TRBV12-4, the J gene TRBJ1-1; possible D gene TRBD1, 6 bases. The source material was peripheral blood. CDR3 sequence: CASSTGWTEAFF. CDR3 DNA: TGTGCCAGCAGCACAGGGTGGACTGAAGCTTTCTTT.